These 17 T cell receptor beta chains were sequenced from one sample in a study of Tregs in tolerant kidney transplant recipients. The data were produced by immunoSEQ multiplex PCR, yet TCRdb's version contains in-frame clones alone and is incomplete. The profile shows 240,000 or so clones, 65% to 85% of them singletons. The sample comprised CD4+ T cells from blood. These receptor sequences come from a human donor in good health.

The chain couples TRBV9 to TRBJ1-3, with D perhaps TRBD1 (5 bases). With 4 bases removed from V and 0 bases from J, the gap between germline ends came to 20 bases. The CDR3 runs to 18 residues. Looked up from germline, CDR1 is SGDLS and CDR2 is YYNGEE. CDR3 protein: CASSSTHRSTYSGNTIYF. CDR3 DNA: TGTGCCAGCAGCTCCACCCACAGGAGCACCTACTCTGGAAACACCATATATTTT. Variable domain in full (rest from reference TRBV9 and TRBJ1-3): DSGVTQTPKHLITATGQRVTLRCSPRSGDLSVYWYQQSLDQGLQFLIQYYNGEERAKGNILERFSAQQFPDLHSELNLSSLELGDSALYFCASSSTHRSTYSGNTIYFGEGSWLTVV.

This clone was observed a few times. This sequence joins TRBV6-5 and TRBJ1-2, with D possibly being TRBD1 (5 bases). Trimming shortened V by 5 bases and J by 4 bases, and 17 bases separated the two germline ends. Germline CDR1 and CDR2: MNHEY and SVGAGI. This CDR3 contains 15 residues. The CDR3 loop reads CASSGGTGKGYGYTF. The CDR3 nucleotides read TGTGCCAGCAGTGGGGGTACAGGAAAGGGCTATGGCTACACCTTC.

The CDR3 region has the DNA TGTGCCAGCTCACCACCCGACTCAGGGGGAGGCGGTCAGCCCCAGCATTTT. It yields the protein CASSPPDSGGGGQPQHF. The chain recombines TRBV18 with TRBJ1-5, with 7 bases aligning to TRBD1. In germline, CDR1 is KGHSH, CDR2 LQKENI. Trimming took 0 bases from V and 6 from J; bases not matched to a gene: 11. This CDR3 comprises 17 residues.

The chain couples TRBV9 to TRBJ1-2; no clear D gene. The V end was cut by 4 bases, the J end by 4 bases, with 14 bases between. In germline, CDR1 is SGDLS, CDR2 YYNGEE. The CDR3 totals 14 residues. The CDR3 region is CASSLGPESYGYTF. The CDR3 coding sequence is TGTGCCAGCAGCCTAGGGCCAGAGTCCTATGGCTACACCTTC.

This chain uses TRBV27 with TRBJ1-2; D is undetermined. This CDR3 comprises 13 residues. V was clipped by 6 bases and J by 1 base, with 9 bases between them. Looked up from germline, CDR1 is MNHEY and CDR2 is SMNVEV (reference sequence). The chain's CDR3 is CASRLGRNYGYTF. The CDR3 DNA is TGTGCCAGCAGGTTAGGGCGTAACTATGGCTACACCTTC.

The chain uses TRBV10-2 and TRBJ2-3, with TRBD2 identical over 8 bases. The germline gives CDR1 WSHSY, CDR2 SAAADI. The junction had 9 bases not matched to a gene; V was cut back by 7 bases and J by 3 bases. CDR3 length equals 15 residues. The CDR3 is CASTSGTRGTDTQYF. The CDR3 DNA reads TGCGCCAGCACTTCCGGGACTAGGGGGACAGATACGCAGTATTTT.

Only one count was recorded for this clone. J is TRBJ1-5 and V is TRBV7-6; D gene unclear. The CDR3 is 18 amino acids. CDR1 and CDR2 from the germline V gene are SGHVS and FNYEAQ. V was trimmed by 2 bases and J by 2 bases, leaving 19 bases between them. CDR3 region: CASSLRAFGDYGNQPQHF. The CDR3 DNA reads as TGTGCCAGCAGCTTAAGGGCGTTTGGGGATTATGGCAATCAGCCCCAGCATTTT.

V and J are TRBV10-3 and TRBJ1-5; the D is unclear. Germline assignment: CDR1 ENHRY and CDR2 SYGVKD. The CDR3 sequence is 12 residues long. The germline V and J ends were trimmed by 6 bases and 3 bases, with 6 bases remaining between them. The CDR3 bases are TGTGCCATCAGCCCCAACAATCAGCCCCAGCATTTT. Protein product: CAISPNNQPQHF.

This sequence joins TRBV18 and TRBJ2-7; TRBD1 matches 8 bases. Trimming removed 5 bases from V and 0 bases from J; junction bases left unmatched: 6. CDR1 is KGHSH, CDR2 LQKENI, per germline. This CDR3 has 15 amino acids. The CDR3 loop is CASSVGQGGSYEQYF. CDR3 sequence (DNA): TGTGCCAGCTCAGTCGGACAGGGAGGCTCCTACGAGCAGTACTTC.

The V call is TRBV10-2, the J call TRBJ2-1; 7 bases line up with TRBD1. Germline trimming cut 7 bases from V and 0 bases from J; bases unmatched to any gene: 12. CDR3 length: 17 amino acids. Germline V gene data show CDR1 as WSHSY and CDR2 as SAAADI. This chain's CDR3 is CASKDPRGSSSYNEQFF. CDR3 DNA: TGCGCCAGCAAGGACCCCAGGGGGTCAAGCTCCTACAATGAGCAGTTCTTC.

The rearrangement uses TRBV6-1 and TRBJ1-2; possible D gene TRBD1, 6 bases. The V and J ends lost 6 bases and 4 bases respectively, with 12 bases between them. The CDR3 contains 13 residues. Germline loops: CDR1 MNHNS, CDR2 SASEGT. CDR3 DNA sequence: TGTGCCAGCAGGTCCAGGGGATCCTATGGCTACACCTTC. Translating it yields CASRSRGSYGYTF.

This clone was seen only a few times. The chain combines TRBV5-6 with TRBJ1-6, with a possible D match to TRBD1 (5 bases). V shed 4 bases and J shed 10 bases, with 9 bases lying between them. Germline CDR1 and CDR2: SGHDT and YYEEEE. The CDR3 totals 12 residues. The CDR3 is CASSGNRSPLHF. In nucleotides, the CDR3 is TGTGCCAGCAGCGGGAACAGGTCACCCCTCCACTTT. Full variable domain (missing parts from reference TRBV5-6 and TRBJ1-6): DAGVTQSPTHLIKTRGQQVTLRCSPKSGHDTVSWYQQALGQGPQFIFQYYEEEERQRGNFPDRFSGHQFPNYSSELNVNALLLGDSALYLCASSGNRSPLHFGNGTRLTVT.

The chain has TRBV5-8 and TRBJ1-2; 7 nucleotides agree with TRBD1. CDR3 size: 17 residues. J was trimmed by 0 bases and V by 0 bases; bases with no gene match: 8. Germline V CDR1 and CDR2: SGHTS, YDEGEE. The CDR3: CASSLEARGTTNYGYTF. The DNA of the CDR3 is TGTGCCAGCAGCTTGGAAGCCAGGGGGACTACTAACTATGGCTACACCTTC. The full variable domain, in which reference TRBV5-8 and TRBJ1-2 provide the parts outside the CDR3, is EAGVTQSPTHLIKTRGQQATLRCSPISGHTSVYWYQQALGLGLQFLLWYDEGEERNRGNFPPRFSGRQFPNYSSELNVNALELEDSALYLCASSLEARGTTNYGYTFGSGTRLTVV.

This rearrangement joins TRBV7-6 to TRBJ2-7; possibly TRBD1 or TRBD2 for D (7 bases each). Deletions cut 5 bases from V and 4 bases from J, with 21 bases between. Germline CDR1 and CDR2: SGHVS and FNYEAQ. The CDR3 is made up of 16 amino acids. The CDR3 nucleotides are TGTGCCAGCAGCCCCCTCGGGGGCAGGGGGGGATACGAGCAGTACTTC. As protein: CASSPLGGRGGYEQYF.

The chain links TRBV7-9 to TRBJ2-2, with D unclear. CDR1 SEHNR and CDR2 FQNEAQ come from the germline V gene (reference sequence). Trimming cost V 3 bases and J 4 bases, with 9 bases left between them. CDR3 size: 14 residues. Here the CDR3 DNA reads TGTGCCAGCAGCTTTCTTCGTGGCACCGGGGAGCTGTTTTTT. It specifies CASSFLRGTGELFF.

The V gene is TRBV5-1, the J gene TRBJ1-1, with a possible D match to TRBD1 (6 bases). Between the trimmed V and J ends, which lost 6 bases and 2 bases, there was a span of 17 bases. The CDR3 extends over 15 amino acids. Germline CDR1 SGHRS, CDR2 YFSETQ. For the CDR3, the DNA is TGCGCCAGCACTAACTCACGGGGGGCAAACACTGAAGCTTTCTTT. Translated: CASTNSRGANTEAFF. Together with reference TRBV5-1 and TRBJ1-1, the CDR3 gives the full variable domain: KAGVTQTPRYLIKTRGQQVTLSCSPISGHRSVSWYQQTPGQGLQFLFEYFSETQRNKGNFPGRFSGRQFSNSRSEMNVSTLELGDSALYLCASTNSRGANTEAFFGQGTRLTVV.

This clone came up once. The chain carries TRBV13 and TRBJ1-3; the D gene is possibly TRBD1 (5 bases). The V gene lost 10 bases and the J gene lost 0 bases, with 10 bases spanning the gap. CDR3 length: 13 amino acids. Germline V lookup: CDR1 PRHDT, CDR2 FYEKMQ (reference sequence). CDR3 nucleotides: TGTGCCACCTCAGGGCTCTCTGGAAACACCATATATTTT. Translation gives CATSGLSGNTIYF.